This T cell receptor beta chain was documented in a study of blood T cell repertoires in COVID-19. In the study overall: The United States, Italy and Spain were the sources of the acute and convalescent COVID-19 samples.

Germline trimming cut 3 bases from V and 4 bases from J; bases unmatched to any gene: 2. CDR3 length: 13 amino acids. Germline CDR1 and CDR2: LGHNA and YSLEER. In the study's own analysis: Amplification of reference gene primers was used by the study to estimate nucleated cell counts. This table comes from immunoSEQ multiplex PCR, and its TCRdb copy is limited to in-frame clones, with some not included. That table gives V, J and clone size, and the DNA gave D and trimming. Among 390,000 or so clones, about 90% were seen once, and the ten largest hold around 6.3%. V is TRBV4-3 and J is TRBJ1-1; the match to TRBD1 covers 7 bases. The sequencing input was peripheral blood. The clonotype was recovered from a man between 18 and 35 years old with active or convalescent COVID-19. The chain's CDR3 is CASSHRTGTEAFF. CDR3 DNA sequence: TGCGCCAGCAGCCATCGGACAGGCACTGAAGCTTTCTTT.